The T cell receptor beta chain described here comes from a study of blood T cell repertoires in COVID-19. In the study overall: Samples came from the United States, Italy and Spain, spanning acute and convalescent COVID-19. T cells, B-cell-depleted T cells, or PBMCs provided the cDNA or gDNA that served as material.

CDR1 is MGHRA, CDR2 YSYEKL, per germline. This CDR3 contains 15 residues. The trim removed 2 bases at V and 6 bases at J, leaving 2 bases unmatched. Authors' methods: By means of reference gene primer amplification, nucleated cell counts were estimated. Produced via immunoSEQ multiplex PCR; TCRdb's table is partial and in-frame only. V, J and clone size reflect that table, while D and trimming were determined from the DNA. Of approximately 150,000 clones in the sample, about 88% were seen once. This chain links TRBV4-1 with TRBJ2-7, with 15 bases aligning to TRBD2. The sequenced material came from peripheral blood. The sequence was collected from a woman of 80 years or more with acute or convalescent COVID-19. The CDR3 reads CASSQSGLAGGEQYF. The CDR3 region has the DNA TGCGCCAGCAGCCAATCGGGACTAGCGGGAGGCGAGCAGTACTTC.